Shown below are 24 T cell receptor beta chains from a single sample sequenced in a study of T cells after yellow fever vaccination. MiXCR, run by TCRdb on the 5' RACE reads, gives a single entry per CDR3 protein. The sample contains 320,000 or so distinct CDR3 sequences, 7% to 10% of which appear only once. The sequencing here drew on PBMCs, taken roughly 46 days after the first yellow fever vaccination. These receptor sequences come from a man aged 18 to 29 who received the YFV17D yellow fever vaccine.

In nucleotides, the CDR3 is TGTGCCAGCAGCTTAATGTTGGAGGATACGCAGTATTTT. This translates into CASSLMLEDTQYF. The rearrangement uses TRBV11-2 and TRBJ2-3, with D hard to call. V shed 2 bases and J shed 6 bases, with 9 bases lying between them. The CDR3 runs 13 residues. CDR1 is SGHAT and CDR2 is FQNNGV in the germline V gene.

This clonotype was counted a few times. V is TRBV28 and J is TRBJ2-3, with 7 positions matching TRBD1. Germline values: CDR1 MDHEN, CDR2 SYDVKM. The junction had 8 bases not matched to a gene; V was cut back by 8 bases and J by 6 bases. This CDR3 comprises 13 residues. The CDR3 DNA follows: TGTGCCAGCGATCGAGGGGGCTTGGATACGCAGTATTTT. Encoded protein: CASDRGGLDTQYF.

This clonotype was detected only a few times. The chain employs TRBV5-1 and TRBJ1-5, with D hard to call. Germline CDR1 reads SGHRS; CDR2 reads YFSETQ. Trimming removed 3 bases from V and 7 bases from J, with 26 bases in between. This CDR3 contains 18 residues. CDR3 DNA sequence: TGCGCCAGCAGCTCGAACGACACGGACTTTAGGGCGCACCAGCCCCAGCATTTT. It yields the protein CASSSNDTDFRAHQPQHF.

In this sample, this clonotype turned up a few times. The chain links TRBV20-1 to TRBJ2-3, with 7 nucleotides matching TRBD2. Germline values: CDR1 DFQATT, CDR2 SNEGSKA (reference sequence). The trim removed 1 base at V and 4 bases at J, leaving 11 bases unmatched. The CDR3 extends over 16 amino acids. The CDR3 loop is CSARGLADPRPDTQYF. For the CDR3, the DNA is TGCAGTGCTAGAGGGCTAGCGGACCCGAGGCCAGATACGCAGTATTTT.

The chain joins TRBV29-1 to TRBJ1-2; 8 bases match TRBD1. V was clipped by 1 base and J by 5 bases; unmatched bases: 3. This CDR3 is built from 13 residues. Germline V gene lookup returns CDR1 SQVTM and CDR2 ANQGSEA. The CDR3: CSVEGGQGYGYTF. DNA for the CDR3: TGCAGCGTTGAAGGCGGACAGGGTTATGGCTACACCTTC.

This CDR3 is CASSHTNTGELFF. In DNA, the CDR3 is TGTGCCAGCAGTCATACTAACACCGGGGAGCTGTTTTTT. V usage is TRBV6-1 and J usage is TRBJ2-2, with D unresolved. This CDR3 region has 13 residues. V was shortened by 5 bases and J by 2 bases, with 6 bases between the two germline ends. Germline assignment: CDR1 MNHNS and CDR2 SASEGT.

This clonotype has a handful of counts. This chain links TRBV5-1 with TRBJ2-1; 10 bases map to TRBD2. The CDR3 extends over 20 amino acids. Germline loops: CDR1 SGHRS, CDR2 YFSETQ. Trimming took 3 bases from V and 8 from J; bases not matched to a gene: 23. As DNA, the CDR3 is TGCGCCAGCAGCTCGAAAAACCTAATTCTTTCAGCGGGGGGGCCCGATGAGCAGTTCTTC. Amino acids: CASSSKNLILSAGGPDEQFF.

The table lists this clonotype with a few counts. The rearrangement joins TRBV5-1 to TRBJ2-5, with 7 nucleotides matching TRBD1. There are 13 residues in the CDR3. Trimming at V came to 7 bases and at J to 5 bases, leaving 8 bases not matched to a gene. Germline CDR1 and CDR2: SGHRS and YFSETQ. CDR3 bases: TGCGCCAGCGCTCAGGGCAGGGGGGAGACCCAGTACTTC. Its protein product is CASAQGRGETQYF.

This clonotype has more than one count but fewer than ten. The chain couples TRBV20-1 to TRBJ2-7; 10 positions agree with TRBD2. CDR3 length: 16 residues. With 3 bases clipped from V and 0 bases from J, the junction kept 8 bases outside the gene matches. CDR1 and CDR2 from the germline V gene are DFQATT and SNEGSKA (reference sequence). Here the CDR3 DNA reads TGCAGTGCTAGTCTAGCGGGGGCCCTTAGCTCCTACGAGCAGTACTTC. Translated: CSASLAGALSSYEQYF.

This clonotype was observed many times. V usage is TRBV12-3 or TRBV12-4 and J usage is TRBJ2-6, with a weak D call TRBD1 (6 bases). The CDR3 is made up of 15 amino acids. The V end was cut by 4 bases, the J end by 2 bases, with 9 bases between. CDR3 amino acids: CASSSRGAGANVLTF. In nucleotides, the CDR3 is TGTGCCAGCAGTTCCAGGGGCGCTGGGGCCAACGTCCTGACTTTC.

This clonotype was recorded at least ten times. This chain connects TRBV5-1 to TRBJ2-5; D not certain. V gave up 3 bases and J gave up 3 bases, with 3 bases separating them. There are 11 residues in the CDR3. Per germline, CDR1 SGHRS and CDR2 YFSETQ. CDR3 bases: TGCGCCAGCAGCTCGAAAGAGACCCAGTACTTC. Encoded protein: CASSSKETQYF.

This clonotype has only a few counts. CDR3 sequence: CATHHSAGTSGGSLTGELFF. The CDR3 DNA is TGTGCCACCCACCACTCGGCCGGGACTAGCGGGGGCAGCCTCACCGGGGAGCTGTTTTTT. This chain joins TRBV6-5 and TRBJ2-2; 14 bases are shared with TRBD2. This CDR3 has 20 amino acids. Germline trimming cut 10 bases from V and 4 bases from J; bases unmatched to any gene: 20. Looked up from germline, CDR1 is MNHEY and CDR2 is SVGAGI.

The table lists this clonotype with many counts. The genes are TRBV7-2 and TRBJ1-1; D gene unclear. The germline V and J ends were trimmed by 1 base and 4 bases, with 10 bases remaining between them. Per germline, CDR1 SGHTA and CDR2 FQGNSA. The length of the CDR3 is 14 residues. The CDR3 loop is CASSLGAHGTEAFF. CDR3 coding DNA: TGTGCCAGCAGCTTAGGGGCGCATGGCACTGAAGCTTTCTTT.

This clonotype was seen only a few times. V and J are TRBV5-1 and TRBJ1-1; D gene unclear. CDR1 and CDR2 (germline): SGHRS, YFSETQ. Trimming stripped 0 bases from V and 1 base from J, with 4 bases between. This CDR3 has 13 residues. The CDR3 nucleotides are TGCGCCAGCAGCTTGGCGCCGAACACTGAAGCTTTCTTT. Encoded protein: CASSLAPNTEAFF.

This clonotype was seen only a few times. This chain uses TRBV7-2 with TRBJ2-7; 10 bases match TRBD2. The germline V gene has CDR1 SGHTA and CDR2 FQGNSA. V lost 1 base and J lost 12; bases outside the gene matches: 6. The CDR3 is 13 amino acids. The CDR3, as DNA: TGTGCCAGCAGCTTAGGACTAGCGGGTCAGGCGTACTTC. Translating it yields CASSLGLAGQAYF.

This clonotype was counted a single time. The CDR3 sequence is CASSSDLAGGPGDTQYF. The CDR3 bases are TGTGCCAGCAGCTCCGATCTAGCGGGGGGGCCTGGAGATACGCAGTATTTT. The genes are TRBV11-2 and TRBJ2-3, with 12 bases lining up with TRBD2. After removal of 4 bases from V and 5 bases from J, the junction contained 10 bases not matched to a gene. Germline V gene data show CDR1 as SGHAT and CDR2 as FQNNGV. The CDR3 loop spans 17 amino acids.

This clonotype was found a few times. The chain couples TRBV5-4 to TRBJ2-3; D gene uncertain. The CDR3 consists of 15 residues. V lost 3 bases and J 2 bases, leaving 13 bases between the germline ends. The germline V gene has CDR1 SGHNT and CDR2 YYREEE (reference sequence). CDR3 protein: CASSSAWEDTDTQYF. The CDR3 bases are TGTGCCAGCAGCTCGGCCTGGGAAGACACAGATACGCAGTATTTT.

This clonotype was counted only a few times. V is TRBV4-3 and J is TRBJ2-3; 9 bases are shared with TRBD2. Germline V gene lookup returns CDR1 LGHNA and CDR2 YSLEER. The CDR3 contains 15 residues. Trimming removed 1 base from V and 5 bases from J; junction bases left unmatched: 4. CDR3 in amino acids: CASSQVRLAVDTQYF. The CDR3 DNA reads TGCGCCAGCAGCCAAGTTCGACTAGCGGTAGATACGCAGTATTTT.

This clonotype was seen at least ten times. J is TRBJ1-3 and V is TRBV7-8, with TRBD1 identical over 9 bases. CDR3 length: 16 amino acids. Germline-derived CDR1 and CDR2 are SGHVS and FQNEAQ. The V and J ends lost 7 bases and 0 bases, in that order; junction bases with no gene match: 7. CDR3 DNA: TGTGCCAGCACCGAACAGGGGGCCGTCTCTGGAAACACCATATATTTT. This sequence encodes CASTEQGAVSGNTIYF.

The chain has TRBV24-1 and TRBJ2-2; the match to TRBD1 covers 7 bases. V shed 2 bases, J shed 4 bases, and the junction held 6 bases outside the gene matches. Germline CDR1 reads KGHDR; CDR2 reads SFDVKD. The CDR3 spans 16 residues. The CDR3 is CATSDSRDRRTGELFF. CDR3 nucleotides: TGTGCCACCAGTGATTCCCGGGACAGACGCACCGGGGAGCTGTTTTTT.

This clonotype was counted a few times. This chain connects TRBV4-3 to TRBJ1-6; unclear D gene. V shed 4 bases and J shed 2 bases, with 12 bases lying between them. The CDR3 is made up of 16 amino acids. Germline loops: CDR1 LGHNA, CDR2 YSLEER. The CDR3 protein is CASSPERTAYNSPLHF. The CDR3 region has the DNA TGCGCCAGCAGCCCCGAGCGGACGGCCTATAATTCACCCCTCCACTTT.

The CDR3 sequence is CASSLGPQSHNEQFF. The CDR3 region has the DNA TGTGCCAGCAGCTTAGGGCCTCAAAGCCACAATGAGCAGTTCTTC. This rearrangement joins TRBV7-2 to TRBJ2-1; no clear D. The CDR3 contains 15 residues. Trimming left V 1 base short and J 5 bases short, with 12 bases between. From germline, CDR1 is SGHTA and CDR2 FQGNSA.

This clonotype came up a few times. The J gene is TRBJ2-6, the V gene TRBV4-3; D is uncertain. The CDR3 sequence is 16 residues long. Germline V gene sequence: CDR1 LGHNA, CDR2 YSLEER. V was shortened by 0 bases and J by 0 bases, with 6 bases between the two germline ends. The CDR3 DNA is TGCGCCAGCAGCCAAGATCATGCCTCTGGGGCCAACGTCCTGACTTTC. This encodes CASSQDHASGANVLTF.

This clonotype was counted only a few times. The J gene is TRBJ2-7, the V gene TRBV4-1; no clear D. V lost 3 bases to trimming and J lost 7 bases, with 13 bases between them. This CDR3 contains 13 residues. CDR1 is MGHRA and CDR2 is YSYEKL in the germline V gene. The CDR3 region has the DNA TGCGCCAGCAGCCACAGCCCCCTGGAGGAGCAGTACTTC. This gives the protein CASSHSPLEEQYF.